The TCR beta chain described here comes from a study of blood T cells in healthy people across ages. It was with a sample-barcoded 5' primer and a J-beta primer mix that a second PCR of roughly 6 to 12 cycles was run. TCRdb analysed the 5' RACE reads with MiXCR anew, one entry per CDR3 protein. Of 710,000 or so distinct CDR3 sequences listed, about 32% are singletons. This clonotype was recorded at least ten times. V lost 1 base to trimming and J lost 1 base; unmatched junction nucleotides: 4. The CDR3 loop spans 16 amino acids. Germline loops: CDR1 LGHNA, CDR2 YNFKEQ. This chain uses TRBV4-2 with TRBJ2-3, with 8 bases lining up with TRBD2. The receptor comes from a woman older than 75 in good health. The sample consisted of blood. The CDR3 reads CASSQGATSGTDTQYF. The DNA of the CDR3 is TGTGCCAGCAGCCAAGGAGCGACTAGCGGCACAGATACGCAGTATTTT.